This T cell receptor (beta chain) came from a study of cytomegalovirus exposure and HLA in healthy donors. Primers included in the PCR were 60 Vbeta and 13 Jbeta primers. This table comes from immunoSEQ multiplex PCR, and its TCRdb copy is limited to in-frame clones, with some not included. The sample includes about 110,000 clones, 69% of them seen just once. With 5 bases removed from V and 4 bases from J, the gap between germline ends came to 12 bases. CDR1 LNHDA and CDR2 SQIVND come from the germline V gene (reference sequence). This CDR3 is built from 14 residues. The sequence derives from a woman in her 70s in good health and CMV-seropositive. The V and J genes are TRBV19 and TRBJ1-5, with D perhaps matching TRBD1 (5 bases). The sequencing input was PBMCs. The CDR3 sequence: CASSSGLLNQPQHF. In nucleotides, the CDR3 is TGTGCCAGTAGTTCGGGACTACTTAATCAGCCCCAGCATTTT.